Included here is one T cell receptor (beta chain) sequence, with context. The antigen this receptor binds is unknown. There are no base qualities to consult, and no much larger clone falls within one base. Libraries came from 5' RACE. The instrument was an Illumina HiSeq 2500. A second PCR of about 7 to 12 cycles was run with a J-beta primer mix and a sample-barcoded 5' primer. Each TCR beta cDNA molecule received a unique molecular identifier from a template-switch 5' adaptor carrying 12 random nucleotides. At least 2.5 million CDR3-containing paired-end reads were obtained from each sample. All of the RNA was converted into first-strand cDNA using the Mint cDNA synthesis kit, with a TRBC-specific oligonucleotide serving as the primer. All cDNA was treated with uracil-DNA glycosylase and then went through a first 18-cycle PCR with the universal primers M1SS and BC2_uni_R. Under the source paper's analysis protocol: For normalization, 1 million high-quality reads were randomly selected from each sample, with every read carrying a distinct molecular identifier. Reads with shared molecular identifiers were discarded instead of being binned into consensus sequences. MiTCR, with a Q25 quality threshold and the strictest error-elimination algorithm, was used for CDR3 identification, clonotype clustering and error correction. Lower-bound total TCR beta diversity was estimated with a nonparametric unseen species model using Euler transformation. TCRdb took the public reads, trimmed them with fastp at Q25, ran MiXCR for clone calling and kept in-frame beta chains. Rows are unified per CDR3 protein, each entry keeping the most common DNA and genes. None of the V and J calls come from the authors' own analysis; TCRdb made them. The sample profile shows some 800,000 distinct CDR3 sequences; approximately 25% of them were found once. 3.7% of the sample goes to the ten largest clones.

From a lookup of the germline V gene, CDR1 and CDR2 are SGHDN and FVKESK. Between the V and J ends, shortened by 8 bases and 4 bases respectively, the junction contains 14 bases. The CDR3, from cysteine to phenylalanine, totals 13 residues. The retained sequence is limited to the CDR3, 39 bases, with the frame set at the first base. This specimen comes from a study of blood T cells in healthy people across ages (dated by TCRdb to the mid-2010s). Broadly, across the study: In model experiments, template switching captured roughly one uniquely barcoded TCR beta cDNA molecule for every two T cells. Two additional independent replicas of 1 million unique cDNA reads from the same blood draw were analyzed for two donors (one aged 18 to 30 and one aged 80 or older). To track age-related changes in TCR beta repertoire diversity, the study relied on deep sequencing normalized with unique cDNA molecular identifiers. Four age groups were formed from the donors: young (average 16 years), middle-aged (around 41), aged (approximately 60) and long-lived (roughly 88).

General conclusions and limits of the study: Estimates of total diversity from one million sequenced T cells were regarded as lower bounds and underestimates. Compared with the aged group, more naive CD4+ T cells, fewer expanded clones and increased TCR diversity were shown by the long-lived group, suggesting age selection. Bulk unsorted PBMC profiling prevented conclusive comparison of naive and antigen-experienced compartments. As age increased, observed TCR beta diversity per million T cells dropped in a roughly linear way, and a significant reduction was already evident by age about 40. The percentage of naive T cells measured by flow cytometry correlated strongly with observed TCR beta diversity. Donor CMV infection status was unknown, potentially confounding age-related changes in expanded clonotypes.

Donors were a few dozen systemically healthy Caucasian individuals from Russia aged roughly 6 to 100 years. Each donor gave 9 to 10 milliliters of peripheral blood, collected into EDTA-treated Vacutainer tubes. Ficoll-Paque density-gradient centrifugation was used to isolate PBMCs, with at least 7 million obtained per sample. Total RNA, at least 6 micrograms per sample, was extracted from PBMCs with Trizol reagent. The percentages of naive CD45RAhigh/CD27high T cells were determined by flow cytometry on a PBMC aliquot from every donor. This sample was also put to use in a study of T cells of mothers and their children. Reported in the second study: Donors were nine systemically healthy Caucasian individuals: three mothers and their six children. cDNA synthesis used all of the extracted RNA, with 1.5 ug of RNA in each 15 ul reaction. In the second PCR, the M1S primer introduced both the sample barcodes and 2-4 random nucleotides. Each mother yielded over 8.5 million TCR beta CDR3 reads and each child 3 million to 3.5 million reads. Thymic selection shapes the output of TCR recombination in a similar way in related and unrelated pairs, and inherited differences have a minor effect. Normalized repertoire overlap was always slightly but never significantly higher in related than unrelated mother-child pairs. Persistent microchimeric T cell clones were not detected, at a sensitivity of around 100 clones per million clonotypes. To look for features that set related mother-child pairs apart from unrelated individuals, the researchers ran deep NGS to compare the TCR beta repertoires of mothers and children. Mothers averaged approximately 41 +/- 4 years of age and children averaged about 10 +/- 4 years. After adapter ligation was performed with NEBNext reagents, the libraries were sequenced on an Illumina HiSeq 2000 with 100+100 nt paired-end reads. To avoid cross-contamination, the mother libraries and the child libraries were prepared a month apart and sequenced in separate runs. For each donor, between about 450,000 and 2,300,000 distinct TCR beta clonotypes were identified. Naive TCR beta clonotypes were estimated from low-frequency clonotypes matched to each donor's FACS-determined naive share, without sorting.

The chain links TRBV14 with TRBJ1-2; the D segment cannot be called with confidence. The receptor was isolated from a boy aged 5-17 years in good health. Sequences were obtained from blood. The DNA sequence reads TGTGCCAGCTCCTCCGGGAGGGCCTATGGCTACACCTTC. This is translated as CASSSGRAYGYTF.